The 22 T cell receptor beta chains reported below all come from one sample, sequenced in a study of T cell repertoires in cytomegalovirus infection (dated 2019 in TCRdb). This sample was sequenced with an Illumina HiSeq 1500. TCRdb ran its own pipeline on the public reads, namely fastp trimming at Q25 and MiXCR clone calling, and kept in-frame beta chains. Merged by CDR3 protein, the rows form single entries marked with the most common genes and DNA. The sample profile shows fewer than 900,000 distinct CDR3 sequences; 25% to 35% of them were found once. The top ten hold around 12% of the sample. These receptors' antigens are unknown. The treatment or condition label for this specimen denotes: in vitro stimulation with specific CMV peptide epitopes to enrich CMV-specific T cells. Material: cultured CD8+ T cells from PBMCs, obtained from culture after CMV antigen stimulation. Receptors originate from a human donor in good health (CMV status not recorded). Some clones in this sample may be carry-over from other donors' samples.

In this sample, this clonotype turned up many times. This chain joins TRBV5-1 and TRBJ1-2; no firm D call. Trimming removed 4 bases at V and 2 bases at J, with 12 bases between. The CDR3 is made up of 14 amino acids. Germline V gene data show CDR1 as SGHRS and CDR2 as YFSETQ. CDR3 sequence (DNA): TGCGCCAGCAGCAACCCGGACGGAAACTATGGCTACACCTTC. Protein: CASSNPDGNYGYTF. The full variable domain, in which reference TRBV5-1 and TRBJ1-2 provide the parts outside the CDR3, is KAGVTQTPRYLIKTRGQQVTLSCSPISGHRSVSWYQQTPGQGLQFLFEYFSETQRNKGNFPGRFSGRQFSNSRSEMNVSTLELGDSALYLCASSNPDGNYGYTFGSGTRLTVV.

This clonotype was seen at least ten times. The chain employs TRBV7-8 and TRBJ1-1; tentative D call: TRBD1 (6 bases). V lost 1 base and J 5 bases, leaving 20 bases between the germline ends. The germline V gene encodes CDR1 SGHVS and CDR2 FQNEAQ. The CDR3 totals 17 residues. The CDR3 DNA follows: TGTGCCAGCAGCTTAGAAAGGGAGGGGACAAAGGGTACTGAAGCTTTCTTT. Amino acids: CASSLEREGTKGTEAFF. The variable domain in full, completed from reference TRBV7-8 and TRBJ1-1, reads GAGVSQSPRYKVAKRGQDVALRCDPISGHVSLFWYQQALGQGPEFLTYFQNEAQLDKSGLPSDRFFAERPEGSVSTLKIQRTQQEDSAVYLCASSLEREGTKGTEAFFGQGTRLTVV.

The chain couples TRBV27 to TRBJ1-1, with D perhaps TRBD1 (6 bases). The CDR3 totals 14 residues. Trimming removed 3 bases at V and 4 bases at J, with 12 bases between. Germline CDR1 is MNHEY and CDR2 is SMNVEV (reference sequence). The DNA for the CDR3 is TGTGCCAGCAGTTTCCAGAAAGGGGGCACTGAAGCTTTCTTT. Encoded protein: CASSFQKGGTEAFF.

This clonotype was detected ten times or more. The chain links TRBV12-3 or TRBV12-4 to TRBJ2-2, with TRBD1 identical over 7 bases. V trimming: 6 bases; J trimming: 0 bases; junction bases outside the gene matches: 4. CDR3 length: 15 amino acids. CDR3 residues: CASRNRGTNTGELFF. For the CDR3, the DNA is TGTGCCAGCAGAAACAGGGGTACGAACACCGGGGAGCTGTTTTTT.

The chain combines TRBV28 with TRBJ1-5; D might be TRBD1 (6 bases). The germline V and J ends were trimmed by 2 bases and 6 bases, with 14 bases remaining between them. Germline lookup yields CDR1 MDHEN and CDR2 SYDVKM. This CDR3 region has 15 residues. CDR3 bases: TGTGCCAGCAGTTTAGGAGGGGGAGGGGTTCAGCCCCAGCATTTT. This sequence encodes CASSLGGGGVQPQHF. Filled out from reference TRBV28 and TRBJ1-5, the complete variable domain reads DVKVTQSSRYLVKRTGEKVFLECVQDMDHENMFWYRQDPGLGLRLIYFSYDVKMKEKGDIPEGYSVSREKKERFSLILESASTNQTSMYLCASSLGGGGVQPQHFGDGTRLSIL.

This clonotype was recorded a few times. This chain connects TRBV7-6 to TRBJ2-1; perhaps TRBD2 as D (5 bases). Germline CDR1 and CDR2: SGHVS and FNYEAQ. The CDR3 contains 14 residues. V was clipped by 4 bases and J by 6 bases, with 13 bases between them. The DNA for the CDR3 is TGTGCCAGCAGCTCTCTTCGGGGTTCCAATGAGCAGTTCTTC. This encodes CASSSLRGSNEQFF.

In this sample, this clonotype turned up a few times. The chain recombines TRBV7-9 with TRBJ2-2, with unresolved D. This CDR3 has 16 residues. From germline, CDR1 is SEHNR and CDR2 FQNEAQ (reference sequence). Trimming pared 5 bases from V and 1 base from J, leaving 14 bases between. The CDR3 loop reads CASSPQMDGNTGELFF. The CDR3 DNA reads TGTGCCAGCAGCCCCCAGATGGACGGGAACACCGGGGAGCTGTTTTTT.

The gene calls are TRBV7-8 and TRBJ2-7; perhaps TRBD2 as D (5 bases). V was cut by 5 bases and J by 3 bases, with 11 bases left in between. The V gene's germline CDR1 is SGHVS and CDR2 FQNEAQ. CDR3 size: 13 residues. CDR3 sequence: CASSPLANYEQYV. CDR3 sequence (DNA): TGTGCCAGCAGCCCTCTAGCAAACTACGAGCAGTACGTC.

There are many counts of this clonotype. The J gene is TRBJ1-6, the V gene TRBV9; D gene uncertain. The V end was cut by 0 bases, the J end by 6 bases, with 7 bases between. The CDR3 contains 14 residues. Germline V CDR1 and CDR2: SGDLS, YYNGEE. The CDR3: CASSVGEGNSPLHF. For the CDR3, the DNA is TGTGCCAGCAGCGTAGGAGAGGGTAATTCACCCCTCCACTTT.

This clonotype was detected only a few times. The chain uses TRBV12-3 or TRBV12-4 and TRBJ2-7; D possibly matches TRBD1 or TRBD2 (6 bases each). V lost 7 bases and J lost 2, with 15 bases in between. The CDR3 has 14 residues. Written as DNA, the CDR3 is TGTGCCAGCACCGGATGGGGGGCCGCCTACGAGCAGTACTTC. It specifies CASTGWGAAYEQYF.

V and J are TRBV6-5 and TRBJ2-6; TRBD1 might be the D (5 bases). Trimming left V 2 bases short and J 4 bases short, with 12 bases between. The CDR3 length is 16 residues. Germline V gene sequence: CDR1 MNHEY, CDR2 SVGAGI. The DNA of the CDR3 is TGTGCCAGCAGTTACCGCCAGGGAACCGGGGCCAACGTCCTGACTTTC. As protein: CASSYRQGTGANVLTF.

This clonotype was seen more than once but under ten times. J is TRBJ2-1 and V is TRBV4-1, with no clear D. The germline V gene encodes CDR1 MGHRA and CDR2 YSYEKL. The V and J ends lost 3 bases and 6 bases respectively, with 12 bases between them. The CDR3 sequence is 14 residues long. CDR3 bases: TGCGCCAGCAGCCAGCAGGAAGGGATCAATGAGCAGTTCTTC. Encoded protein: CASSQQEGINEQFF.

The gene calls are TRBV11-2 and TRBJ2-1; D is unresolved. Trimming took 7 bases from V and 8 from J, leaving 21 bases between them. The CDR3 is made up of 15 amino acids. Per germline, CDR1 SGHAT and CDR2 FQNNGV. The CDR3 protein is CASIHRNRPADEQFF. In nucleotides, the CDR3 is TGTGCCAGCATACACCGAAATAGACCGGCAGATGAGCAGTTCTTC.

The chain combines TRBV12-5 with TRBJ1-1, with 8 bases identical to TRBD1. The CDR3 spans 15 residues. The J segment lost 8 bases and the V segment lost 3 bases, leaving 11 bases of the junction unmatched. Per the germline V gene, CDR1 is LGHNT and CDR2 is FRNRAP. The CDR3 sequence is CASGFQTGAPMEAFF. CDR3 nucleotide sequence: TGTGCTAGTGGTTTTCAGACAGGGGCTCCGATGGAAGCTTTCTTT.

This clonotype was seen a handful of times. The CDR3 nucleotides are TGTGCCAGCAGCCCTGGACAGTTCTTCACCGGGGAGCTGTTTTTT. It specifies CASSPGQFFTGELFF. This chain links TRBV3-1 with TRBJ2-2; tentative D call: TRBD1 (6 bases). Trimming took off 4 bases at V and 4 bases at J, with 13 bases between the two ends. This CDR3 comprises 15 residues. From germline, CDR1 is LGHDT and CDR2 YNNKEL (reference sequence).

The chain combines TRBV5-6 with TRBJ2-7; tentatively, D is TRBD1 (5 bases). Germline CDR1 SGHDT, CDR2 YYEEEE. The germline V and J ends were trimmed by 0 bases and 6 bases, with 10 bases remaining between them. The CDR3 sequence is 13 residues long. The CDR3 DNA reads TGTGCCAGCAGCTTGGGGGCAGGGTTCGAGCAGTACGTC. Its translation: CASSLGAGFEQYV.

In this sample, this clonotype turned up many times. This chain joins TRBV7-6 and TRBJ2-5; D gene uncertain. This CDR3 region has 13 residues. CDR1 and CDR2 (germline): SGHVS, FNYEAQ. V was shortened by 0 bases and J by 4 bases, with 6 bases between the two germline ends. CDR3 protein: CASSLAIGETQYF. The CDR3 coding sequence is TGTGCCAGCAGCTTAGCGATCGGAGAGACCCAGTACTTC.

The rearrangement links TRBV13 to TRBJ1-1, with unresolved D. Germline V CDR1 and CDR2: PRHDT, FYEKMQ (reference sequence). This CDR3 has 14 residues. V lost 2 bases, J lost 10 bases, and 17 bases lay in between. CDR3 sequence: CASSLQSGRWRAFF. The CDR3 region has the DNA TGTGCCAGCAGCTTACAGTCCGGGCGCTGGCGAGCTTTCTTT.

This clonotype was found a few times. The V and J genes are TRBV12-3 or TRBV12-4 and TRBJ1-1; a possible D gene is TRBD1 (5 bases). Between the trimmed V and J ends, which lost 5 bases and 3 bases, there was a span of 10 bases. This CDR3 comprises 13 residues. For the CDR3, the DNA is TGTGCCAGCAGTCCAGGGCGATACACTGAAGCTTTCTTT. Amino acid sequence: CASSPGRYTEAFF.

This clonotype was counted ten times or more. The chain uses TRBV6-2 or TRBV6-3 and TRBJ1-1; D ambiguous. V was pared by 5 bases and J by 7 bases, with 17 bases between. CDR3 length equals 14 residues. Germline CDR1 MNHEY, CDR2 SVGEGT. In DNA form, the CDR3 reads TGTGCCAGCAGTCTCGTCGATGCGCGAAATGAAGCTTTCTTT. This codes for CASSLVDARNEAFF.

This chain connects TRBV25-1 to TRBJ1-2; no clear D. The CDR3 runs 11 residues. Germline V gene lookup returns CDR1 MGHDK and CDR2 SYGVNS. V was shortened by 1 base and J by 4 bases, with 1 base between the two germline ends. CDR3 sequence: CASSESYGYTF. The DNA of the CDR3 is TGTGCCAGCAGTGAATCCTATGGCTACACCTTC.

The chain employs TRBV7-4 and TRBJ2-7; 12 bases align to TRBD2. Germline CDR1 SGHVT, CDR2 SQSDAQ. The J segment lost 0 bases and the V segment lost 4 bases, leaving 4 bases of the junction unmatched. The CDR3 runs 16 residues. The CDR3 DNA follows: TGTGCCAGCAGCTCGACTAGCGGGGGCCACTCCTACGAGCAGTACGTC. Translated: CASSSTSGGHSYEQYV.